This TCR beta chain was recovered during a study of OX40 agonist ivuxolimab in advanced cancers. Looking at the study overall: Prior checkpoint blockade (anti-PD-1, anti-PD-L1 or anti-CTLA-4) was permitted; about 40% had it.

With regard to this clone: What it recognizes is unknown.

Drawing of blood for sampling happened at baseline, at cycle 4 day 1, and at cycle 7 day 1. V was clipped by 3 bases and J by 5 bases; unmatched bases: 6. CDR3 length: 15 residues. Germline V gene sequence: CDR1 LGHNA, CDR2 YNFKEQ. Generated by immunoSEQ multiplex PCR, the TCRdb table keeps only in-frame clones and is missing some. The repertoire holds fewer than 85,000 clones, roughly 80% seen once, with 1.5% to 2% in the top ten. Study results and caveats: At 0.1 to 3.0 mg/kg and by week 6, CD4+ and CD8+ T cells in the blood had expanded clonally. Among T cells, CD8+ cells averaged more expanded clones than CD4+ cells.

V is TRBV4-2 and J is TRBJ2-1; 8 nucleotides match TRBD2. Material: CD4+ or CD8+ T cells sorted from blood, obtained in a trial of the OX40 agonist ivuxolimab. The receptor's source is an adult with an advanced solid tumor such as melanoma, head and neck, liver or kidney cancer. The CDR3 sequence: CASSQGFGRDNEQFF. DNA of the CDR3: TGTGCCAGCAGCCAGGGTTTCGGGAGGGACAATGAGCAGTTCTTC.